Following are 16 T cell receptor beta chains from one sample sequenced in a study of shared clonotypes between healthy human individuals. The assay was immunoSEQ multiplex PCR, and TCRdb's table has in-frame clones only and misses some. The table records hundreds of thousands of clones, almost 97% of them present only once. The sequencing input was naive CD4+ T cells sorted from blood. Sample subset: CD45RA+ positively selected. Receptors were obtained from a woman aged 30 to 39 in good health.

This clone has just one count. The rearrangement joins TRBV2 to TRBJ2-1; D is perhaps TRBD1 or TRBD2 (6 bases each). Germline CDR1 SNHLY, CDR2 FYNNEI. V lost 5 bases and J lost 15, with 20 bases in between. The CDR3 runs 13 residues. The CDR3 DNA reads TGTGCCAGCAGTCCGGGGGCGAGGTTAGGGCCGTTCTTC. Translation gives CASSPGARLGPFF.

This rearrangement joins TRBV6-5 to TRBJ2-7; 8 nucleotides agree with TRBD1. V lost 2 bases, J lost 2 bases, and 5 bases stayed unmatched. Germline assignment: CDR1 MNHEY and CDR2 SVGAGI. This CDR3 region has 15 residues. The CDR3 DNA reads as TGTGCCAGCAGTTACCGAGGACAGGGCACCTACGAGCAGTACTTC. This translates into CASSYRGQGTYEQYF.

The V gene is TRBV4-2, the J gene TRBJ2-5, with TRBD1 matching over 9 bases. Germline V gene sequence: CDR1 LGHNA, CDR2 YNFKEQ. This CDR3 region has 16 residues. The V and J ends lost 4 bases and 3 bases, in that order; junction bases with no gene match: 9. For the CDR3, the DNA is TGTGCCAGCAGCCGGGACAGGGTGGGAGCAAAAGAGACCCAGTACTTC. Protein sequence: CASSRDRVGAKETQYF.

V and J are TRBV11-2 and TRBJ2-1, with 10 nucleotides matching TRBD2. With 5 bases clipped from V and 10 bases from J, the junction kept 17 bases outside the gene matches. The CDR3 is 17 amino acids. CDR1 and CDR2 (germline): SGHAT, FQNNGV. Written as DNA, the CDR3 is TGTGCCAGCAGCATCCCCCTAGCGGGAGCCAAGGTTCGGGAGCAGTTCTTC. Amino acids: CASSIPLAGAKVREQFF.

V is TRBV9 and J is TRBJ2-1, with 10 bases matching TRBD2. The CDR3 contains 18 residues. In germline, CDR1 is SGDLS, CDR2 YYNGEE. V shed 0 bases, J shed 8 bases, and the junction held 14 bases outside the gene matches. CDR3 DNA: TGTGCCAGCAGCGTAGCGGTCGGTAGCGGGAGGTCGCGGGATGAGCAGTTCTTC. Residues: CASSVAVGSGRSRDEQFF.

This chain connects TRBV15 to TRBJ2-1, with 14 bases matching TRBD2. The length of the CDR3 is 17 residues. With 7 bases clipped from V and 4 bases from J, the junction kept 9 bases outside the gene matches. CDR1 and CDR2 (germline): LNHNV, YYDKDF (reference sequence). For the CDR3, the DNA is TGTGCCACCACCGGGACTAGCGGGAGTATAAGATACAATGAGCAGTTCTTC. Amino acids: CATTGTSGSIRYNEQFF.

The chain uses TRBV18 and TRBJ1-1; possibly TRBD1 for D (6 bases). The V gene's germline CDR1 is KGHSH and CDR2 LQKENI. Trimming stripped 4 bases from V and 7 bases from J, with 16 bases between. This CDR3 comprises 14 residues. CDR3 sequence reads: CASSRSGALSEAFF. The CDR3 nucleotides are TGTGCCAGCTCACGCTCAGGGGCGCTAAGTGAAGCTTTCTTT. Combining the CDR3 with reference TRBV18 and TRBJ1-1 gives the whole variable domain NAGVMQNPRHLVRRRGQEARLRCSPMKGHSHVYWYRQLPEEGLKFMVYLQKENIIDESGMPKERFSAEFPKEGPSILRIQQVVRGDSAAYFCASSRSGALSEAFFGQGTRLTVV.

V gene TRBV5-5 combines with J gene TRBJ2-7; D remains ambiguous. Trimming removed 1 base at V and 6 bases at J, with 8 bases between. The germline gives CDR1 SGHKS, CDR2 YYEKEE (reference sequence). This CDR3 contains 12 residues. The DNA of the CDR3 is TGTGCCAGCAGCTTGCGCCTTGGCGAGCAGTACTTC. The encoded protein is CASSLRLGEQYF.

The chain uses TRBV30 and TRBJ2-7; 14 positions match TRBD2. The CDR3 runs to 17 residues. Germline CDR1 and CDR2: GTSNPN and SVGIG (reference sequence). J was trimmed by 1 base and V by 4 bases; bases with no gene match: 9. CDR3 in amino acids: CAWIQGLAGGTSYEQYF. The CDR3 bases are TGTGCCTGGATCCAAGGACTAGCGGGAGGCACTTCCTACGAGCAGTACTTC.

Concerning this clone itself: The same CDR3 can be traced to other DNA sequences in this sample. The rearrangement uses TRBV11-2 and TRBJ2-5; no clear D. Per germline, CDR1 SGHAT and CDR2 FQNNGV. V lost 3 bases and J 1 base, leaving 3 bases between the germline ends. This CDR3 is built from 12 residues. CDR3 nucleotides: TGTGCCAGCAGCTTGGGCCAAGAGACCCAGTACTTC. Its protein product is CASSLGQETQYF.

V usage is TRBV4-1 and J usage is TRBJ1-1; the D gene is possibly TRBD1 (6 bases). The V and J ends lost 4 bases and 5 bases respectively, with 20 bases between them. Germline CDR1 reads MGHRA; CDR2 reads YSYEKL. The CDR3 covers 16 residues. This chain's CDR3 is CASSPAGGTPVTEAFF. In DNA, the CDR3 is TGCGCCAGCAGCCCCGCCGGCGGGACACCCGTTACTGAAGCTTTCTTT.

This clone appeared once. The chain has TRBV5-5 and TRBJ1-4; the D gene is possibly TRBD1 (5 bases). From germline, CDR1 is SGHKS and CDR2 YYEKEE (reference sequence). The CDR3 length is 15 residues. Trimming shortened V by 4 bases and J by 3 bases, and 13 bases separated the two germline ends. CDR3 protein: CASSPRGLANEKLFF. The CDR3 DNA follows: TGTGCCAGCAGCCCGAGGGGCTTAGCTAATGAAAAACTGTTTTTT.

With regard to this clone: Distinct nucleotide sequences in the sample also encode this CDR3. The chain joins TRBV28 to TRBJ2-7, with D uncertain. Trimming pared 2 bases from V and 0 bases from J, leaving 5 bases between. The CDR3 is made up of 13 amino acids. CDR1 and CDR2 from the germline V gene are MDHEN and SYDVKM. DNA of the CDR3: TGTGCCAGCAGTTTAGGCAGCTCCTACGAGCAGTACTTC. Its protein is CASSLGSSYEQYF.

CDR3 in amino acids: CASSSREGLYYEQYF. The CDR3, as DNA: TGTGCCAGCAGCTCTCGGGAGGGCCTTTACTACGAGCAGTACTTC. The chain carries TRBV5-8 and TRBJ2-7; 8 bases fit TRBD2. The CDR3 contains 15 residues. The trim removed 3 bases at V and 3 bases at J, leaving 8 bases unmatched. Germline V lookup: CDR1 SGHTS, CDR2 YDEGEE.

Here the CDR3 reads CASSPPSTTEQFF. The CDR3 DNA reads as TGTGCCAGCTCACCACCGTCCACGACGGAGCAGTTCTTC. The chain combines TRBV18 with TRBJ2-1, with D uncertain. The length of the CDR3 is 13 residues. CDR1 and CDR2 (germline): KGHSH, LQKENI. V shed 0 bases and J shed 10 bases, with 10 bases lying between them.

The J gene is TRBJ2-7, the V gene TRBV4-1; 9 bases line up with TRBD2. The CDR3 spans 16 residues. The V segment lost 4 bases and the J segment 2 bases; nucleotides outside the gene matches: 9. From germline, CDR1 is MGHRA and CDR2 YSYEKL. The CDR3 here is CASSLRAGGRAYEQYF. CDR3 coding DNA: TGCGCCAGCAGCCTCCGGGCCGGCGGGAGGGCCTACGAGCAGTACTTC.